This TCR beta chain was profiled in a study of beta chain features in type 1 diabetes. Study outcomes and limitations: Cells expressing TCR highly could be over-represented by cDNA sequencing. The study found moderately but significantly shorter TCRB CDR3s in all four CD4+ subsets of Type 1 diabetes patients.

Of the isolated RNA, all was reverse transcribed, and so the sequenced material was expressed TCRB transcripts. The table came from immunoSEQ multiplex PCR; TCRdb's copy has only in-frame clones and leaves some out. The table includes around 710,000 clones, around 12% detected once. On this clone itself: The antigen remains undetermined.

Trimming pared 1 base from V and 4 bases from J, leaving 13 bases between. Germline CDR1 reads SGHTA; CDR2 reads FQGNSA. This CDR3 region has 15 residues. This chain connects TRBV7-2 to TRBJ1-2, with D perhaps TRBD1 (5 bases). Sequencing input: naive CD4+ T cells from blood. This TCR came from a man between 25 and 39 years old with type 1 diabetes. CDR3 protein: CASSLEQARGYGYTF. CDR3 coding DNA: TGTGCCAGCAGCTTAGAACAGGCCCGGGGCTATGGCTACACCTTC.